One sample yielded the 13 T cell receptor beta chains listed below, sequenced in a study of CD8 T cells in ankylosing spondylitis. TCRdb re-called the 5' RACE reads through MiXCR, storing one row per CDR3 protein. The sample lists around 130,000 distinct CDR3 sequences, about 13% seen once, with approximately 3.1% in the top ten. Sequenced material: blood, either unsorted or a sorted T cell fraction (not recorded which). These receptors were collected from a female donor with ankylosing spondylitis or in good health (not recorded which).

This clonotype was seen at least ten times. The rearrangement uses TRBV12-3 or TRBV12-4 and TRBJ2-1; 11 bases are a match to TRBD2. V lost 6 bases and J lost 3; bases outside the gene matches: 7. The CDR3 has 16 amino acids. This CDR3 reads CASRPSGGPLYNEQFF. CDR3 in DNA: TGTGCCAGCAGACCTAGCGGGGGGCCCCTCTACAATGAGCAGTTCTTC.

Only a few counts were recorded for this clonotype. The chain is built from TRBV27 and TRBJ2-1; D is uncertain. The CDR3 loop spans 12 amino acids. Germline loops: CDR1 MNHEY, CDR2 SMNVEV (reference sequence). V gave up 5 bases and J gave up 3 bases, with 5 bases separating them. CDR3 region: CASSMGYNEQFF. The CDR3 nucleotides are TGTGCCAGCAGTATGGGCTACAATGAGCAGTTCTTC.

The chain combines TRBV7-9 with TRBJ2-7, with D possibly matching TRBD2 (6 bases). V lost 3 bases and J 3 bases, leaving 21 bases between the germline ends. Germline-derived CDR1 and CDR2 are SEHNR and FQNEAQ (reference sequence). This CDR3 contains 17 residues. The CDR3 DNA reads TGTGCCAGCAGCTTCCCCCAAATGCCGGGGGACCTCTACGAGCAGTACTTC. Protein sequence: CASSFPQMPGDLYEQYF.

J is TRBJ2-1 and V is TRBV18, with D unclear. The CDR3 length is 13 residues. V gave up 1 base and J gave up 5 bases, with 6 bases separating them. The germline CDR1 and CDR2 sequences are KGHSH and LQKENI. Here the CDR3 reads CASSPLTNNEQFF. The CDR3 DNA reads TGTGCCAGCTCACCACTCACAAACAATGAGCAGTTCTTC.

This clonotype has a handful of counts. In nucleotides, the CDR3 is TGTGCCAGCAGCAAATCTCGCAGCTACAATGAGCAGTTCTTC. Residues: CASSKSRSYNEQFF. This rearrangement joins TRBV21-1 to TRBJ2-1. TRBV21-1 is designated a pseudogene. The CDR3 totals 14 residues.

The V and J genes are TRBV5-1 and TRBJ2-7; the match to TRBD2 covers 13 bases. Germline assignment: CDR1 SGHRS and CDR2 YFSETQ. The CDR3 spans 15 residues. The V gene end was trimmed by 4 bases and the J gene end by 3 bases; junction bases not matched to a gene: 4. Here the CDR3 reads CASSPGLAGNYEQYF. CDR3 bases: TGCGCCAGCAGCCCGGGACTAGCGGGAAACTACGAGCAGTACTTC.

There are many counts of this clonotype. The chain carries TRBV5-1 and TRBJ2-5; 7 bases are shared with TRBD1. V lost 4 bases and J lost 5; bases outside the gene matches: 8. The germline V gene has CDR1 SGHRS and CDR2 YFSETQ. There are 14 residues in the CDR3. CDR3 region: CASSGTGVAETQYF. The CDR3 coding sequence is TGCGCCAGCAGCGGAACAGGGGTTGCGGAGACCCAGTACTTC.

This clonotype came up a few times. The chain couples TRBV20-1 to TRBJ2-1; no clear D. The CDR3 is 12 residues long. The V gene lost 0 bases and the J gene lost 10 bases, with 10 bases spanning the gap. The germline V gene encodes CDR1 DFQATT and CDR2 SNEGSKA (reference sequence). CDR3 loop: CSARDQVGEQFF. CDR3 DNA sequence: TGCAGTGCTAGAGACCAGGTGGGGGAGCAGTTCTTC.

This clonotype was found many times. This chain connects TRBV20-1 to TRBJ2-7; 7 bases fit TRBD1. CDR1 and CDR2 (germline): DFQATT, SNEGSKA (reference sequence). This CDR3 spans 17 amino acids. V dropped 2 bases and J dropped 2; count of bases not matched to a gene: 15. CDR3 DNA: TGCAGTGCTAGATCACTAGATCTCCGGGACAGCACCTACGAGCAGTACTTC. It encodes CSARSLDLRDSTYEQYF.

This clonotype was seen only a few times. The chain joins TRBV12-3 or TRBV12-4 to TRBJ2-7; 7 nucleotides agree with TRBD1. The CDR3 has 14 residues. V shed 6 bases, J shed 5 bases, and the junction held 10 bases outside the gene matches. The CDR3 region is CASSLGGGPNEQYF. The DNA of the CDR3 is TGTGCCAGCAGCCTAGGGGGCGGACCGAACGAGCAGTACTTC.

A few counts support this clonotype. The chain links TRBV3-1 to TRBJ2-7; D gene uncertain. Deletions cut 1 base from V and 2 bases from J, with 9 bases between. The germline V gene has CDR1 LGHDT and CDR2 YNNKEL (reference sequence). The CDR3 is made up of 14 amino acids. CDR3 region: CASSQVGQTYEQYF. CDR3 nucleotides: TGTGCCAGCAGCCAAGTGGGCCAAACCTACGAGCAGTACTTC.

This clonotype appeared many times. The chain recombines TRBV7-2 with TRBJ2-7, with 9 positions matching TRBD2. Germline trimming cut 5 bases from V and 2 bases from J; bases unmatched to any gene: 10. CDR1 is SGHTA, CDR2 FQGNSA, per germline. This CDR3 spans 16 amino acids. The CDR3 here is CASSPRLAEIAYEQYF. The CDR3 DNA follows: TGTGCCAGCAGCCCCCGACTAGCGGAGATAGCCTACGAGCAGTACTTC.

The chain carries TRBV6-2 or TRBV6-3 and TRBJ2-1, with 7 positions matching TRBD1. The CDR3 loop spans 15 amino acids. Trimming cost V 5 bases and J 0 bases; bases outside gene matches: 4. The germline V gene has CDR1 MNHEY and CDR2 SVGEGT. CDR3 nucleotide sequence: TGTGCCAGCAGTCAACAGGGGAGCTCCTACAATGAGCAGTTCTTC. It yields the protein CASSQQGSSYNEQFF.